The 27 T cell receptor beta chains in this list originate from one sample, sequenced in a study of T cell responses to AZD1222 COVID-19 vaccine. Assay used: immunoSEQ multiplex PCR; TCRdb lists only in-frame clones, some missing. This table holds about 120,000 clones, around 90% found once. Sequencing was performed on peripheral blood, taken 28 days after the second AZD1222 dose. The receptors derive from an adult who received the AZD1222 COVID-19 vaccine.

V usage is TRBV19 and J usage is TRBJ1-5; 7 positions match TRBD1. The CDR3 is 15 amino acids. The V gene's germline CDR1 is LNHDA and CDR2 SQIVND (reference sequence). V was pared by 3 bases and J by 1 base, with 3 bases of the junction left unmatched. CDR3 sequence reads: CASSMEDRSNQPQHF. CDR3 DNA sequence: TGTGCCAGTAGTATGGAGGACAGGAGCAATCAGCCCCAGCATTTT.

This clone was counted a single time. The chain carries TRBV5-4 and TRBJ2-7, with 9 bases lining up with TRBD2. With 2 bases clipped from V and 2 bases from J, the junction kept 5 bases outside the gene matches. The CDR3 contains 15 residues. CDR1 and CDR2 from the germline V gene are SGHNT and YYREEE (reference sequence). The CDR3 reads CASSLEAGGAYEQYF. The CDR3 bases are TGTGCCAGCAGCTTAGAAGCGGGGGGTGCCTACGAGCAGTACTTC.

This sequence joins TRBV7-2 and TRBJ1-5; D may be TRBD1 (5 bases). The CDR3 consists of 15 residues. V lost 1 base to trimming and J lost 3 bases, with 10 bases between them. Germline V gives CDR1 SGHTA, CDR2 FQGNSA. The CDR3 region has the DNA TGTGCCAGCAGCTTAGAGGGGACGAACAATCAGCCCCAGCATTTT. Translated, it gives CASSLEGTNNQPQHF.

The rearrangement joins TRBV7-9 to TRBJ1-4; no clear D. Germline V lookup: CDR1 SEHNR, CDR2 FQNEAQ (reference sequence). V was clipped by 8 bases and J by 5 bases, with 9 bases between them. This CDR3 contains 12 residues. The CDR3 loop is CASRIRNEKLFF. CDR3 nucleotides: TGTGCCAGCCGAATACGAAATGAAAAACTGTTTTTT.

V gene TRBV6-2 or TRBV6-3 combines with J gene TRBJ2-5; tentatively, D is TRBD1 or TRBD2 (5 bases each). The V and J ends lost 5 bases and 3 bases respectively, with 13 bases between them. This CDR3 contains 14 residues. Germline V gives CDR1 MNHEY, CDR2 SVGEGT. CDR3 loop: CASSPGQLKETQYF. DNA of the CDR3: TGTGCCAGCAGTCCGGGGCAGCTAAAAGAGACCCAGTACTTC.

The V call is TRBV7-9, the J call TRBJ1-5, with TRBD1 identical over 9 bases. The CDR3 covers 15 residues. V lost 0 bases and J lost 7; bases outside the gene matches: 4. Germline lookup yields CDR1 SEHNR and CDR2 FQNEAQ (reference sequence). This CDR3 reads CASSLAGQGPQPQHF. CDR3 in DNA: TGTGCCAGCAGCTTAGCGGGACAGGGTCCCCAGCCCCAGCATTTT. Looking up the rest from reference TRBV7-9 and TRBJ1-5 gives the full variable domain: DTGVSQNPRHKITKRGQNVTFRCDPISEHNRLYWYRQTLGQGPEFLTYFQNEAQLEKSRLLSDRFSAERPKGSFSTLEIQRTEQGDSAMYLCASSLAGQGPQPQHFGDGTRLSIL.

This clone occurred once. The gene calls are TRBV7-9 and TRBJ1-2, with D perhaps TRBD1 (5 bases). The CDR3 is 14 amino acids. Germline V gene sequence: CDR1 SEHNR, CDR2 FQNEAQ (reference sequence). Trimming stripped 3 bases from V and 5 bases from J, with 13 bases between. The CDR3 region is CASSFGDRIYGYTF. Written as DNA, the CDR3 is TGTGCCAGCAGCTTTGGTGACAGAATATATGGCTACACCTTC.

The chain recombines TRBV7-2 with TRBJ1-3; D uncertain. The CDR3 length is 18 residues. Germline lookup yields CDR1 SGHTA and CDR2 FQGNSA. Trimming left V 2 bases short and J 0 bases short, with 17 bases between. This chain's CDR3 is CASSLFSGAALSGNTIYF. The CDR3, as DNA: TGTGCCAGCAGCTTATTTTCTGGAGCAGCCCTCTCTGGAAACACCATATATTTT. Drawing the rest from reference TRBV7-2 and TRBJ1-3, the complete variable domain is GAGVSQSPSNKVTEKGKDVELRCDPISGHTALYWYRQSLGQGLEFLIYFQGNSAPDKSGLPSDRFSAERTGGSVSTLTIQRTQQEDSAVYLCASSLFSGAALSGNTIYFGEGSWLTVV.

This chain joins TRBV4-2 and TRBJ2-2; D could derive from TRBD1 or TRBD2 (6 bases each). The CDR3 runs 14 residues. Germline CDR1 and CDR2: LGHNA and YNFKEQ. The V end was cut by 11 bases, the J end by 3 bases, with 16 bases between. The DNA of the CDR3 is TGTGCCGGAGGGGACGGGGGCGACACCGGGGAGCTGTTTTTT. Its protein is CAGGDGGDTGELFF.

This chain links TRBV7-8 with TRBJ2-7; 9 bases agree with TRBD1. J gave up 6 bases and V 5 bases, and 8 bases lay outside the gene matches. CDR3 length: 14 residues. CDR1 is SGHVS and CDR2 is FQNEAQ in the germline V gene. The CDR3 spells CASSARDRVSEQYF. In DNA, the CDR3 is TGTGCCAGCAGCGCCCGGGACAGGGTGAGCGAGCAGTACTTC.

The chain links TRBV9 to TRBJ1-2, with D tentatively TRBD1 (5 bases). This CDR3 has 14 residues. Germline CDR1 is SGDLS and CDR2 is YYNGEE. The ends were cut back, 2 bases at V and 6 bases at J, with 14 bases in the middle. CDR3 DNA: TGTGCCAGCAGCGTTGGGCAGGGCGTTGATGGCTACACCTTC. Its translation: CASSVGQGVDGYTF.

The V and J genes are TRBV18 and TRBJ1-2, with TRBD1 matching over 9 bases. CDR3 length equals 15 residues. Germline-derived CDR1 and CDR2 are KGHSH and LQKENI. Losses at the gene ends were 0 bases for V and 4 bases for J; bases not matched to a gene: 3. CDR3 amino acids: CASSPPPTGGYGYTF. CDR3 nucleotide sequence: TGTGCCAGCTCACCACCGCCGACAGGGGGCTATGGCTACACCTTC.

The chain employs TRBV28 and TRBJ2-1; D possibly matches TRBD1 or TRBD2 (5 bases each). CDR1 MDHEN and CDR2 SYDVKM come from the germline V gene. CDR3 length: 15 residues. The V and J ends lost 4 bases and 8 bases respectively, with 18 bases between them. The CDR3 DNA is TGTGCCAGCAGTTCACAACTAGGGGACCTTTATGAGCAGTTCTTC. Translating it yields CASSSQLGDLYEQFF.

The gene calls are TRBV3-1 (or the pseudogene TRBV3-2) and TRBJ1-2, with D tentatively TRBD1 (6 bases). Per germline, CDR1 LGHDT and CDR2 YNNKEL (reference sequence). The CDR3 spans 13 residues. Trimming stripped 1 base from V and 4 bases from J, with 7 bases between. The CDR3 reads CASSQGTVYGYTF. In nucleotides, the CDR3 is TGTGCCAGCAGCCAAGGGACAGTCTATGGCTACACCTTC.

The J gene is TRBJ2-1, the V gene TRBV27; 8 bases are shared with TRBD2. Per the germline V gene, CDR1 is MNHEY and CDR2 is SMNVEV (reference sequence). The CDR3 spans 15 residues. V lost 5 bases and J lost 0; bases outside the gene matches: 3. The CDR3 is CASSPGTSSYNEQFF. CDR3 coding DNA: TGTGCCAGCAGTCCCGGGACTAGCTCCTACAATGAGCAGTTCTTC.

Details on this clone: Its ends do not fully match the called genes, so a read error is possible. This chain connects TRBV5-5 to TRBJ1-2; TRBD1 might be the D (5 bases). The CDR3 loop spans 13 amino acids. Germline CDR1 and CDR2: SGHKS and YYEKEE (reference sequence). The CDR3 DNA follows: TGTGCCAGCAGCTTGGAAGGGGACGTGCCTCCTCTATTC. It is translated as CASSLEGDVPPLF.

The CDR3 bases are TGTGCCAGCAGTTATTGGGAAAGAGAGACCCAGTACTTC. Protein: CASSYWERETQYF. The rearrangement links TRBV6-2 or TRBV6-3 to TRBJ2-5; D remains ambiguous. This CDR3 has 13 amino acids. Trimming stripped 3 bases from V and 4 bases from J, with 9 bases between. The germline gives CDR1 MNHEY, CDR2 SVGEGT.

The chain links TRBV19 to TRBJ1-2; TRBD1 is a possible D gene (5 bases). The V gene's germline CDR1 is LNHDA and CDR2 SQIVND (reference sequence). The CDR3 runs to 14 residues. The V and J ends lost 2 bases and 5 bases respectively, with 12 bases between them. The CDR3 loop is CASSIRGTWYGYTF. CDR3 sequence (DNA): TGTGCCAGTAGTATACGAGGGACGTGGTATGGCTACACCTTC.

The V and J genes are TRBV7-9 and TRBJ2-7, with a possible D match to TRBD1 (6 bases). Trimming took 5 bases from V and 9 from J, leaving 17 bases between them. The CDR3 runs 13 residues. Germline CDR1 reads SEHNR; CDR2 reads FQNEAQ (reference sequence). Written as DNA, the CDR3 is TGTGCCAGCAGCCCAACTGGGGGCGACGGGCAGTACTTC. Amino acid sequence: CASSPTGGDGQYF. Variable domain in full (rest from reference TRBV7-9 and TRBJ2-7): DTGVSQNPRHKITKRGQNVTFRCDPISEHNRLYWYRQTLGQGPEFLTYFQNEAQLEKSRLLSDRFSAERPKGSFSTLEIQRTEQGDSAMYLCASSPTGGDGQYFGPGTRLTVT.

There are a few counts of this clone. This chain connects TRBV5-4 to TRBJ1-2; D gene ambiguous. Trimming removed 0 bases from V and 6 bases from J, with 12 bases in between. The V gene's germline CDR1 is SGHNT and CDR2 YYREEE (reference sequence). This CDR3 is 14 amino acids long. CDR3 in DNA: TGTGCCAGCAGCTTGGCCAGAGGATTCAATGGCTACACCTTC. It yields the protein CASSLARGFNGYTF.

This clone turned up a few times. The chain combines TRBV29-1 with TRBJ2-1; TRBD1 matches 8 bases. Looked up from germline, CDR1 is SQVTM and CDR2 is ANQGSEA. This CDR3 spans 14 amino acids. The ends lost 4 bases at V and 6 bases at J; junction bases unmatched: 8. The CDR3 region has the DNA TGCAGCGTTGTGTGGACAGGGTCTCTCAATGAGCAGTTCTTC. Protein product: CSVVWTGSLNEQFF.

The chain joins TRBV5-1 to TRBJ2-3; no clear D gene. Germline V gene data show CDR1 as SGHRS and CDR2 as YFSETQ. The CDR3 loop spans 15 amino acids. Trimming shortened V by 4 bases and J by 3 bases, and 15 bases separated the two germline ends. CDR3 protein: CASSRVEIRTDTQYF. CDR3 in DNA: TGCGCCAGCAGCCGTGTCGAGATACGAACAGATACGCAGTATTTT. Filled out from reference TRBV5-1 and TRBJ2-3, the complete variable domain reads KAGVTQTPRYLIKTRGQQVTLSCSPISGHRSVSWYQQTPGQGLQFLFEYFSETQRNKGNFPGRFSGRQFSNSRSEMNVSTLELGDSALYLCASSRVEIRTDTQYFGPGTRLTVL.

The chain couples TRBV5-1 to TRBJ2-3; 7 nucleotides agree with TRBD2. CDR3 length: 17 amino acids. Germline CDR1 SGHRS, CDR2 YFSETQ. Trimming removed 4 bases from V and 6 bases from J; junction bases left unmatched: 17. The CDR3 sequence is CASSPWERDLGGDTQYF. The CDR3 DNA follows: TGCGCCAGCAGCCCCTGGGAGCGGGACCTCGGGGGGGATACGCAGTATTTT.

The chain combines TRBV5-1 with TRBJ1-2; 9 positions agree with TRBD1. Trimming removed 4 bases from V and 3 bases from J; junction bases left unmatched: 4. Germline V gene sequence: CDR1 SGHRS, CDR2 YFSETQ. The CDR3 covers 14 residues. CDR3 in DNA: TGCGCCAGCAGCATCGACAGGGGGGACTATGGCTACACCTTC. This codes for CASSIDRGDYGYTF.

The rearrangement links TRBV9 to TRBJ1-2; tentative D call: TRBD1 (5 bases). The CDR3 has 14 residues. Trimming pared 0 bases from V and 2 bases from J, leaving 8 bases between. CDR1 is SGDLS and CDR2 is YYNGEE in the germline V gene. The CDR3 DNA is TGTGCCAGCAGCGTAGGGGAGGGGAACTATGGCTACACCTTC. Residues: CASSVGEGNYGYTF.

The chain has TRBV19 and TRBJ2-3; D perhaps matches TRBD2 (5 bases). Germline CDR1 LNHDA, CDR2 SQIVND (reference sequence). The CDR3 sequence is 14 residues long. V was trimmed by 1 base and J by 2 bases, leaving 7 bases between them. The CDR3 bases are TGTGCCAGTAGTATAGGAGCGGCCACAGATACGCAGTATTTT. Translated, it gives CASSIGAATDTQYF.

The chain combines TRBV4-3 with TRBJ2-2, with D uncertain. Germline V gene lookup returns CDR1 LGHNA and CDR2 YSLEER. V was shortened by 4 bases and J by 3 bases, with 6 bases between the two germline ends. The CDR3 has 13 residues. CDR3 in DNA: TGCGCCAGCAGCCCAAGGGACACCGGGGAGCTGTTTTTT. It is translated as CASSPRDTGELFF.